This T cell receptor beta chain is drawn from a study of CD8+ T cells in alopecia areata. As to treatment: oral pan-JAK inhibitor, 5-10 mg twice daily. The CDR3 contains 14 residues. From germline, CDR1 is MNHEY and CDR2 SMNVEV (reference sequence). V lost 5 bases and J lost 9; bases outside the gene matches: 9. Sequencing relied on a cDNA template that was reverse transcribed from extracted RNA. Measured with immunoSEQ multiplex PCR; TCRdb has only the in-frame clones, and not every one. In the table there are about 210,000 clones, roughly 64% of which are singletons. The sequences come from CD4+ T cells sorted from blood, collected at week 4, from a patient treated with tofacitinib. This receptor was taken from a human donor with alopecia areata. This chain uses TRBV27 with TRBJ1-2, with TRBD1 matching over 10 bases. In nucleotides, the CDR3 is TGTGCCAGCAGTGCCTTGACAGGGGGCCGTAGCTACACCTTC. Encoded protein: CASSALTGGRSYTF.